The present entry profiles one TCR beta chain with its context. Antigen specificity is unknown. Here immunoSEQ multiplex PCR was the method, and the copy in TCRdb shows in-frame clones only, minus some. The repertoire holds more than 2,000,000 clones, with more than 80% as singletons. V shed 7 bases and J 6 bases; nucleotides not matched to a gene: 14. The CDR3 contains 16 residues. Germline loops: CDR1 SNHLY, CDR2 FYNNEI. The data derive from a study of shared clonotypes between healthy human individuals. Study results and limitations: Expectations were that clonotype sharing among donors would be affected by sequencing depth.

This TCR derives from a man aged 18 to 30 in good health. The genes are TRBV2 and TRBJ2-2; 7 bases match TRBD1. The sample was naive CD4+ T cells sorted from blood. Described subset: CD45RA+ positively selected. CDR3 sequence reads: CASNLRSGGKSGELFF. The DNA for the CDR3 is TGTGCCAGCAATCTTCGCTCAGGGGGAAAATCCGGGGAGCTGTTTTTT.